This T cell receptor (beta chain) originates from a study of cytomegalovirus exposure and HLA in healthy donors. The overall study: Samples from HLA-typed donors yielded approximately 88 million unique TCRs in an early data release.

Germline V gives CDR1 SGHRS, CDR2 YFSETQ. V dropped 0 bases and J dropped 5; count of bases not matched to a gene: 8. The CDR3 is 16 residues long. Overall study results and limits: Being indistinguishable, some V segments were excluded, TRBV6-2 and TRBV6-3 among them.

The PCR ran on 60 Vbeta and 13 Jbeta primers. Profiling relied on immunoSEQ multiplex PCR, and the TCRdb table lists in-frame clones only, not all of them. The repertoire holds approximately 130,000 clones, with about two thirds as singletons. In this sample, this clone turned up once. Its antigen is not known. The sample taken for sequencing was PBMCs. The V gene is TRBV5-1, the J gene TRBJ2-5; the match to TRBD2 covers 9 bases. The receptor's source is a man in his fifties in good health and CMV-seropositive. The CDR3: CASSLGASGVEETQYF. CDR3 nucleotides: TGCGCCAGCAGCTTGGGAGCTAGCGGGGTGGAGGAGACCCAGTACTTC.